These T cell receptor beta chains were read from a single sample in a study of cytomegalovirus exposure and HLA in healthy donors. Using immunoSEQ multiplex PCR, the repertoire was profiled, and TCRdb retains in-frame clones only, with some absent. The profile shows fewer than 130,000 clones, roughly 69% of them singletons. Sequencing used PBMCs. The receptors shown here come from a man aged 30 to 39 in good health and CMV-seropositive. The CDR3 runs from the conserved cysteine through the conserved F or W. Each record gives: CDR3 protein, CDR3 DNA, clone size, V gene, D gene, J gene. A D gene is named only where the DNA matches it firmly. Expanded clones get a size class; other rows say once, few or many, or leave the size out.

cdr3_aa: CASSLSGVDGYTF
cdr3_nt: TGTGCCAGCAGCTTATCAGGGGTAGATGGCTACACCTTC
clone_size: -
v_call: TRBV7-9
d_call: -
j_call: TRBJ1-2

cdr3_aa: CASSLYPGGYGYTF
cdr3_nt: TGTGCCAGCAGTTTATACCCAGGAGGCTATGGCTACACCTTC
clone_size: -
v_call: TRBV27
d_call: -
j_call: TRBJ1-2

cdr3_aa: CSVEDRGTEAFF
cdr3_nt: TGCAGCGTTGAAGACCGGGGCACTGAAGCTTTCTTT
clone_size: few
v_call: TRBV29-1
d_call: -
j_call: TRBJ1-1

cdr3_aa: CAISWGGLSYNEQFF
cdr3_nt: TGTGCCATCAGCTGGGGGGGGCTCTCCTACAATGAGCAGTTCTTC
clone_size: -
v_call: TRBV10-3
d_call: -
j_call: TRBJ2-1

cdr3_aa: CASSLVSDSSYTGELFF
cdr3_nt: TGCGCCAGCAGCTTGGTTTCCGACTCCTCCTACACCGGGGAGCTGTTTTTT
clone_size: -
v_call: TRBV5-1
d_call: -
j_call: TRBJ2-2

cdr3_aa: CASSSGSGGETQYF
cdr3_nt: TGTGCCAGCAGTTCAGGGTCAGGTGGGGAGACCCAGTACTTC
clone_size: -
v_call: TRBV6-5
d_call: -
j_call: TRBJ2-5

cdr3_aa: CASSLGTVYNEQFF
cdr3_nt: TGTGCCAGCAGCTTAGGGACAGTCTACAATGAGCAGTTCTTC
clone_size: few
v_call: TRBV7-9
d_call: -
j_call: TRBJ2-1

cdr3_aa: CASSLRRTGGYNEQFF
cdr3_nt: TGTGCCAGCAGCTTAAGACGGACAGGGGGCTACAATGAGCAGTTCTTC
clone_size: -
v_call: TRBV7-2
d_call: TRBD1
j_call: TRBJ2-1

cdr3_aa: CASSLSPGLIGYTF
cdr3_nt: TGTGCCAGCAGTTTATCGCCAGGGTTAATCGGCTACACCTTC
clone_size: few
v_call: TRBV27
d_call: -
j_call: TRBJ1-2

cdr3_aa: CASSGGSVSTGELFF
cdr3_nt: TGTGCCAGCTCGGGGGGATCGGTATCGACCGGGGAGCTGTTTTTT
clone_size: -
v_call: TRBV18
d_call: -
j_call: TRBJ2-2

cdr3_aa: CASSLEAVYNEQFF
cdr3_nt: TGCGCCAGCAGCTTGGAGGCGGTCTACAATGAGCAGTTCTTC
clone_size: few
v_call: TRBV5-1
d_call: -
j_call: TRBJ2-1

cdr3_aa: CASSLDRGQGGYTF
cdr3_nt: TGTGCCAGCAGTTTAGACAGGGGGCAGGGTGGCTACACCTTC
clone_size: few
v_call: TRBV27
d_call: TRBD1
j_call: TRBJ1-2

cdr3_aa: CASSLEDRVSGYTF
cdr3_nt: TGTGCCAGCAGCTTAGAAGACAGGGTTTCTGGCTACACCTTC
clone_size: -
v_call: TRBV7-9
d_call: TRBD1
j_call: TRBJ1-2

cdr3_aa: CAILGDYGNTIYF
cdr3_nt: TGTGCCATCCTAGGGGATTATGGAAACACCATATATTTT
clone_size: -
v_call: TRBV10-3
d_call: -
j_call: TRBJ1-3

cdr3_aa: CASRRGPEQYF
cdr3_nt: TGCGCCAGCAGAAGAGGGCCCGAGCAGTACTTC
clone_size: few
v_call: TRBV10-2
d_call: -
j_call: TRBJ2-7

cdr3_aa: CASSAVSPTGGATNEKLFF
cdr3_nt: TGTGCCAGCAGTGCCGTGTCACCCACAGGGGGTGCAACTAATGAAAAACTGTTTTTT
clone_size: -
v_call: TRBV6-4
d_call: TRBD1
j_call: TRBJ1-4

cdr3_aa: CASSVHRGLGDTQYF
cdr3_nt: TGTGCCAGCAGCGTCCACAGGGGGCTCGGGGATACGCAGTATTTT
clone_size: -
v_call: TRBV9
d_call: TRBD1
j_call: TRBJ2-3

cdr3_aa: CASTLKPGTGIIYEQYF
cdr3_nt: TGCGCCAGCACCTTAAAGCCCGGGACAGGGATAATCTACGAGCAGTACTTC
clone_size: few
v_call: TRBV4-1
d_call: TRBD1
j_call: TRBJ2-7

cdr3_aa: CSVEFGGVGDTQYF
cdr3_nt: TGCAGCGTTGAGTTCGGCGGGGTGGGAGATACGCAGTATTTT
clone_size: few
v_call: TRBV29-1
d_call: -
j_call: TRBJ2-3

cdr3_aa: CASSYLGLQETQYF
cdr3_nt: TGTGCCAGCAGTTACTTGGGACTCCAAGAGACCCAGTACTTC
clone_size: -
v_call: TRBV6-6
d_call: -
j_call: TRBJ2-5

cdr3_aa: CASSLGGSSYNEQFF
cdr3_nt: TGTGCCAGCTCCCTGGGAGGGAGCTCCTACAATGAGCAGTTCTTC
clone_size: -
v_call: TRBV18
d_call: TRBD2
j_call: TRBJ2-1

cdr3_aa: CASSFYRADTEAFF
cdr3_nt: TGTGCCAGCAGCTTTTACAGGGCCGACACTGAAGCTTTCTTT
clone_size: -
v_call: TRBV7-2
d_call: -
j_call: TRBJ1-1

cdr3_aa: CASRTGLADNEQFF
cdr3_nt: TGCGCCAGCAGAACGGGACTAGCGGACAATGAGCAGTTCTTC
clone_size: few
v_call: TRBV10-2
d_call: TRBD2
j_call: TRBJ2-1

cdr3_aa: CAAGSGTTTYEQYF
cdr3_nt: TGTGCCGCGGGATCCGGGACGACCACCTACGAGCAGTACTTC
clone_size: -
v_call: TRBV6-1
d_call: -
j_call: TRBJ2-7

cdr3_aa: CASSYGTDNEQFF
cdr3_nt: TGTGCCAGCTCGTACGGGACAGACAATGAGCAGTTCTTC
clone_size: -
v_call: TRBV18
d_call: TRBD1
j_call: TRBJ2-1

cdr3_aa: CASSVWGEETQYF
cdr3_nt: TGTGCCAGCAGTGTCTGGGGAGAAGAGACCCAGTACTTC
clone_size: -
v_call: TRBV2
d_call: -
j_call: TRBJ2-5

cdr3_aa: CASNLQGDQPQHF
cdr3_nt: TGTGCCAGTAACTTACAGGGGGACCAGCCCCAGCATTTT
clone_size: -
v_call: TRBV19
d_call: TRBD1
j_call: TRBJ1-5

cdr3_aa: CASSLGAGGNIQYF
cdr3_nt: TGTGCCAGCAGCTTAGGCGCAGGAGGGAACATTCAGTACTTC
clone_size: -
v_call: TRBV11-3
d_call: -
j_call: TRBJ2-4

cdr3_aa: CASSLGGGAENEQFF
cdr3_nt: TGCGCCAGCAGCTTGGGAGGGGGCGCCGAAAATGAGCAGTTCTTC
clone_size: few
v_call: TRBV5-1
d_call: TRBD1
j_call: TRBJ2-1

cdr3_aa: CASSYRRVGEAFF
cdr3_nt: TGTGCCAGCAGTTATCGGAGGGTAGGGGAAGCTTTCTTT
clone_size: -
v_call: TRBV6-5
d_call: -
j_call: TRBJ1-1

cdr3_aa: CASSPGGYNEQFF
cdr3_nt: TGTGCCAGCAGCCCCGGGGGCTACAATGAGCAGTTCTTC
clone_size: once
v_call: TRBV7-2
d_call: -
j_call: TRBJ2-1

cdr3_aa: CASSYGTGLFNEQFF
cdr3_nt: TGTGCCAGCAGCTACGGGACAGGCCTCTTCAATGAGCAGTTCTTC
clone_size: -
v_call: TRBV5-4
d_call: TRBD1
j_call: TRBJ2-1

cdr3_aa: CASSLGGPGELFF
cdr3_nt: TGCGCCAGCAGCCTAGGAGGACCCGGGGAGCTGTTTTTT
clone_size: once
v_call: TRBV4-1
d_call: -
j_call: TRBJ2-2

cdr3_aa: CASSSGTVTQETQYF
cdr3_nt: TGTGCCAGCAGCTCCGGGACAGTGACGCAAGAGACCCAGTACTTC
clone_size: -
v_call: TRBV5-4
d_call: TRBD1
j_call: TRBJ2-5

cdr3_aa: CASSQETGGHSSVCTDTQYF
cdr3_nt: TGTGCCAGCAGCCAAGAAACGGGGGGTCATTCTTCGGTATGCACAGATACGCAGTATTTT
clone_size: -
v_call: TRBV14
d_call: TRBD2
j_call: TRBJ2-3

cdr3_aa: CASSPDRVQQPQHF
cdr3_nt: TGCGCCAGCAGTCCGGACAGGGTTCAGCAGCCCCAGCATTTT
clone_size: few
v_call: TRBV23-1
d_call: TRBD1
j_call: TRBJ1-5

cdr3_aa: CASSSGVSGGYTDTQYF
cdr3_nt: TGTGCCAGCAGCTCCGGAGTTAGCGGGGGGTACACAGATACGCAGTATTTT
clone_size: -
v_call: TRBV5-4
d_call: TRBD2
j_call: TRBJ2-3

cdr3_aa: CASSSARGGQDTQYF
cdr3_nt: TGTGCCAGCAGTTCAGCGCGGGGGGGCCAGGATACGCAGTATTTT
clone_size: -
v_call: TRBV11-2
d_call: TRBD2
j_call: TRBJ2-3

cdr3_aa: CASSVGTIDRGRETQYF
cdr3_nt: TGTGCCAGCAGCGTAGGAACCATTGACAGGGGCCGGGAGACCCAGTACTTC
clone_size: few
v_call: TRBV9
d_call: TRBD1
j_call: TRBJ2-5

cdr3_aa: CASSPSGGELDTQYF
cdr3_nt: TGTGCCAGTAGTCCTAGCGGGGGGGAATTAGATACGCAGTATTTT
clone_size: -
v_call: TRBV19
d_call: TRBD2
j_call: TRBJ2-3

cdr3_aa: CASSDSVREQYF
cdr3_nt: TGTGCCAGCAGCGACTCGGTCCGAGAGCAGTACTTC
clone_size: -
v_call: TRBV6-5
d_call: -
j_call: TRBJ2-7

cdr3_aa: CASSPGLDYNEQFF
cdr3_nt: TGTGCCAGCAGCCCGGGACTAGACTACAATGAGCAGTTCTTC
clone_size: once
v_call: TRBV7-9
d_call: TRBD2
j_call: TRBJ2-1

cdr3_aa: CASSGGRTEAFF
cdr3_nt: TGTGCCAGTTCAGGTGGGCGAACTGAAGCTTTCTTT
clone_size: -
v_call: TRBV7-2
d_call: -
j_call: TRBJ1-1

cdr3_aa: CASSLDRGIGETQYF
cdr3_nt: TGTGCCAGCAGCTTAGATCGAGGAATTGGAGAGACCCAGTACTTC
clone_size: -
v_call: TRBV11-3
d_call: -
j_call: TRBJ2-5

cdr3_aa: CASSLGSGGTDTQYF
cdr3_nt: TGCGCCAGCAGCTTGGGTAGCGGGGGGACAGATACGCAGTATTTT
clone_size: -
v_call: TRBV5-1
d_call: TRBD2
j_call: TRBJ2-3

cdr3_aa: CASSFDRDNSTDTQYF
cdr3_nt: TGTGCCAGCAGCTTCGACAGGGATAATAGCACAGATACGCAGTATTTT
clone_size: -
v_call: TRBV11-3
d_call: TRBD1
j_call: TRBJ2-3

cdr3_aa: CASSFAGGPGETQYF
cdr3_nt: TGTGCCAGCAGCTTTGCGGGGGGGCCGGGGGAGACCCAGTACTTC
clone_size: few
v_call: TRBV7-2
d_call: TRBD2
j_call: TRBJ2-5

cdr3_aa: CAWSLLKNTEAFF
cdr3_nt: TGTGCCTGGAGCTTACTGAAGAACACTGAAGCTTTCTTT
clone_size: few
v_call: TRBV30
d_call: -
j_call: TRBJ1-1

cdr3_aa: CATAQGPLTEAFF
cdr3_nt: TGTGCCACCGCCCAGGGGCCTTTAACTGAAGCTTTCTTT
clone_size: once
v_call: TRBV19
d_call: -
j_call: TRBJ1-1

cdr3_aa: CASSETAALHNEQFF
cdr3_nt: TGTGCCAGCAGTGAAACGGCGGCCCTTCACAATGAGCAGTTCTTC
clone_size: -
v_call: TRBV6-1
d_call: -
j_call: TRBJ2-1

cdr3_aa: CASSTPRGPSSGNTIYF
cdr3_nt: TGCGCCAGCAGCACGCCCCGGGGTCCGAGCTCTGGAAACACCATATATTTT
clone_size: -
v_call: TRBV4-1
d_call: -
j_call: TRBJ1-3

cdr3_aa: CASSFGTGASEQYF
cdr3_nt: TGTGCCAGCAGCTTCGGGACAGGGGCGTCCGAGCAGTACTTC
clone_size: -
v_call: TRBV5-6
d_call: TRBD1
j_call: TRBJ2-7

cdr3_aa: CASRRTDLSRGAFF
cdr3_nt: TGTGCCAGCCGTCGGACAGACCTTTCTCGGGGAGCTTTCTTT
clone_size: -
v_call: TRBV6-5
d_call: -
j_call: TRBJ1-1

cdr3_aa: CASSLQGAYGYTF
cdr3_nt: TGTGCCAGCAGCCTACAGGGGGCCTATGGCTACACCTTC
clone_size: -
v_call: TRBV6-1
d_call: TRBD1
j_call: TRBJ1-2

cdr3_aa: CASSPFLTSGGGKTQYF
cdr3_nt: TGCGCCAGCAGCCCCTTCTTGACTAGCGGGGGGGGAAAGACCCAGTACTTC
clone_size: -
v_call: TRBV5-1
d_call: TRBD2
j_call: TRBJ2-5

cdr3_aa: CASSRAGTASYEQYF
cdr3_nt: TGTGCCAGCAGCCGAGCCGGGACAGCGTCCTACGAGCAGTACTTC
clone_size: once
v_call: TRBV7-2
d_call: TRBD1
j_call: TRBJ2-7

cdr3_aa: CASSAGSYEQYF
cdr3_nt: TGTGCCAGCTCAGCAGGGTCCTACGAGCAGTACTTC
clone_size: -
v_call: TRBV18
d_call: -
j_call: TRBJ2-7

cdr3_aa: CASSPLDRVTHGYTF
cdr3_nt: TGTGCCAGCTCACCCTTGGACAGGGTCACGCATGGCTACACCTTC
clone_size: -
v_call: TRBV18
d_call: TRBD1
j_call: TRBJ1-2

cdr3_aa: CASSPTGGVNYEQYF
cdr3_nt: TGCGCCAGCAGCCCAACGGGGGGTGTGAACTACGAGCAGTACTTC
clone_size: few
v_call: TRBV5-1
d_call: TRBD2
j_call: TRBJ2-7

cdr3_aa: CASSQEGSGNIQYF
cdr3_nt: TGTGCCAGCAGCCAAGAGGGTAGCGGAAACATTCAGTACTTC
clone_size: few
v_call: TRBV4-2
d_call: -
j_call: TRBJ2-4